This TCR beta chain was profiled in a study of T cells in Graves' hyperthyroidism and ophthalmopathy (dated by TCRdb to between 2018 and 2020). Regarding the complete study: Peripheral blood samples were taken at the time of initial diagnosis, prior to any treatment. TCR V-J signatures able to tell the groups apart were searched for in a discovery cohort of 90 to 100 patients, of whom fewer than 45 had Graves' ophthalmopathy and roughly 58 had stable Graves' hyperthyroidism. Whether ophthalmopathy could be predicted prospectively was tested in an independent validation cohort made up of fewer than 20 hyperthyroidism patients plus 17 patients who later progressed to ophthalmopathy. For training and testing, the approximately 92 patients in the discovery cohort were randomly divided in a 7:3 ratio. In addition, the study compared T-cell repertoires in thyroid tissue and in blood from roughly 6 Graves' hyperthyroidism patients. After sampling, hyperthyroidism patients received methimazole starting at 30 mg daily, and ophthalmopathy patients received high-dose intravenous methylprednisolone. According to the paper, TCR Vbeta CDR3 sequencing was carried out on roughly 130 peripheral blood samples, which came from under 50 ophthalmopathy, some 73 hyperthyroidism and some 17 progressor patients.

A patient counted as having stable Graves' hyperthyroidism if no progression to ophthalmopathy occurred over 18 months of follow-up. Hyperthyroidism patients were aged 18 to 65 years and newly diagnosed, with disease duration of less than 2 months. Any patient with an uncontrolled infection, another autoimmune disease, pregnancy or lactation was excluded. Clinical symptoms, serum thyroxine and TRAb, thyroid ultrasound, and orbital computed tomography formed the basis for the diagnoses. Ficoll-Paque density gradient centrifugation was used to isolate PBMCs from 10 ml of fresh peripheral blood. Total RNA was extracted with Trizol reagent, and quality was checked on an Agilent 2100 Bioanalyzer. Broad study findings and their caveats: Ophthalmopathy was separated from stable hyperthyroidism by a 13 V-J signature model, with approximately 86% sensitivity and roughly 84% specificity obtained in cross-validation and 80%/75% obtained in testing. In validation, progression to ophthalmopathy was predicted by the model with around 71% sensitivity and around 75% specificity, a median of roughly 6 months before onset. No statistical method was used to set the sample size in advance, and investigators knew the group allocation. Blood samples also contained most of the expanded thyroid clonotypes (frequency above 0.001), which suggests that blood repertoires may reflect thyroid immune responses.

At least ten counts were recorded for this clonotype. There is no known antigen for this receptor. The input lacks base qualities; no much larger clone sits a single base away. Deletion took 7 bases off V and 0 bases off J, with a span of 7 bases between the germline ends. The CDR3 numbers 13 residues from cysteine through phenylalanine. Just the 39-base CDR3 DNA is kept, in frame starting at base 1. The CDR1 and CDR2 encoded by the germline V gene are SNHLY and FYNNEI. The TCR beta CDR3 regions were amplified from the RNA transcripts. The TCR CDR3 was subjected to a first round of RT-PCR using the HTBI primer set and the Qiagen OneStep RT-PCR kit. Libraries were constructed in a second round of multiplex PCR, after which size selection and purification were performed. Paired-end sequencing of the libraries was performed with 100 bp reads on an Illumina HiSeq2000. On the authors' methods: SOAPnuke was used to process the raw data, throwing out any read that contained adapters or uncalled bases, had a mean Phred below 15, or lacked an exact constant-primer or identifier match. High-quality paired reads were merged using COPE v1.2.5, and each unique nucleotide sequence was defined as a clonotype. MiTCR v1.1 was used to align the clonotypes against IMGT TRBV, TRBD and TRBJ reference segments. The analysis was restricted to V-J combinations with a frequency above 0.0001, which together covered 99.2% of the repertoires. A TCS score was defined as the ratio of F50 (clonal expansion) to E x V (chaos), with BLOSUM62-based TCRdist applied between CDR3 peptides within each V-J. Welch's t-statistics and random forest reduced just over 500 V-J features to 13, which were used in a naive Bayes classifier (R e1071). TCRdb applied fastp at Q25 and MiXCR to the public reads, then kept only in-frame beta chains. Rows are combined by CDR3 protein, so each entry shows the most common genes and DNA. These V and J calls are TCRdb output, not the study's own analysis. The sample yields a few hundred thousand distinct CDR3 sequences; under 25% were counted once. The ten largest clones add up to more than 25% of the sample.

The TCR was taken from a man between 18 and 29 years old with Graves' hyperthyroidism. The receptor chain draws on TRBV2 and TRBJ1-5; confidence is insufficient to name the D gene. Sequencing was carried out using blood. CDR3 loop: CASTRDSNQPQHF. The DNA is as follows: TGTGCCAGCACAAGGGATAGCAATCAGCCCCAGCATTTT.